The 3 T cell receptor beta chains below all came from one sample that was sequenced in a study of blood T cell repertoires in COVID-19 (dated by TCRdb to the early 2020s). Library preparation employed the immunoSEQ multiplex PCR assay. Entries here come from immuneACCESS through TCRdb and include only in-frame sequences with V and J called. Some clones fail to appear in such tables; in the studies checked, an unresolved V gene covers under half of the shortfall, and the cause of the remainder is unknown. This sample lists 150,000 to 200,000 clones; around 85% were detected once. Together, the top ten hold approximately 7% of the sample. The sequenced material came from peripheral blood. These receptors originate from an elderly man with COVID-19, enrolled during active disease.

The gene calls are TRBV27 and TRBJ2-1, with TRBD2 matching over 9 bases. The CDR3 covers 15 residues. CDR1 MNHEY and CDR2 SMNVEV come from the germline V gene (reference sequence). The V and J ends lost 5 bases and 7 bases, in that order; junction bases with no gene match: 9. The CDR3 sequence is CASSLTRLAGNEQFF. The CDR3 bases are TGTGCCAGCAGTCTAACCAGGCTAGCGGGGAATGAGCAGTTCTTC.

The V gene is TRBV7-6, the J gene TRBJ2-1, with TRBD2 identical over 8 bases. Trimming cost V 3 bases and J 5 bases; bases outside gene matches: 6. Per the germline V gene, CDR1 is SGHVS and CDR2 is FNYEAQ. CDR3 length equals 15 residues. The CDR3 coding sequence is TGTGCCAGCAGCTTGGCTAGCGGGCAACACAATGAGCAGTTCTTC. Protein product: CASSLASGQHNEQFF.

V gene TRBV28 combines with J gene TRBJ2-7; 10 nucleotides line up with TRBD1. The germline V gene encodes CDR1 MDHEN and CDR2 SYDVKM. After removal of 4 bases from V and 3 bases from J, the junction contained 9 bases not matched to a gene. CDR3 length equals 16 residues. CDR3 nucleotide sequence: TGTGCCAGCAGTTCAACGGGACAGGGGACTGGCTACGAGCAGTACTTC. This translates into CASSSTGQGTGYEQYF.